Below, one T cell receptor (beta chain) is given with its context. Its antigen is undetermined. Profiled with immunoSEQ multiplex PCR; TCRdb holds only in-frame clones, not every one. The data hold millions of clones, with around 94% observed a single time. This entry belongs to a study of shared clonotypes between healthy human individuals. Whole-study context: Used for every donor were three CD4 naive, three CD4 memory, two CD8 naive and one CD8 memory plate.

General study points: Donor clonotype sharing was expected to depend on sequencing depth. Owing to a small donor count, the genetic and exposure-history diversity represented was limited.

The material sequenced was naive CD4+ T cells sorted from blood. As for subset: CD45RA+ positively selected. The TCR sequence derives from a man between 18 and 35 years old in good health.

This CDR3 is CATRYSGARYNEQFF. In DNA form, the CDR3 reads TGTGCCACCAGGTACTCGGGGGCTCGTTACAATGAGCAGTTCTTC. The chain carries TRBV27 and TRBJ2-1; the D call may be TRBD1 or TRBD2 (6 bases each). The CDR3 contains 15 residues. The germline V and J ends were trimmed by 10 bases and 4 bases, with 20 bases remaining between them. CDR1 MNHEY and CDR2 SMNVEV come from the germline V gene (reference sequence).